The clone carrying this T cell receptor (beta chain) was counted once. Its antigen remains unidentified. This entry belongs to a study of cytomegalovirus exposure and HLA in healthy donors. The CDR3 spans 16 residues. The V gene's germline CDR1 is SGHRS and CDR2 YFSETQ. V was shortened by 0 bases and J by 5 bases, with 17 bases between the two germline ends. PCR employed 60 Vbeta and 13 Jbeta primers. Libraries were prepared by immunoSEQ multiplex PCR; TCRdb keeps only in-frame clonotypes and omits some of them. This repertoire shows 120,000 or so clones, approximately 80% found once; its top ten account for 1%. General study points: In a later analysis, across HLA loci, associated TCR counts were highest for DRB1, lowest for HLA-C. For cytomegalovirus status, the classifier reportedly gave diagnoses with high specificity and sensitivity. Accurate prediction of most subjects' HLA-A and HLA-B alleles from TCR beta sequences was reported.

Sequencing was done on a sample of PBMCs. This TCR came from a middle-aged man in good health and CMV-seronegative. The chain couples TRBV5-1 to TRBJ1-1, with D perhaps TRBD1 (6 bases). CDR3 in amino acids: CASSLDPAGANTEAFF. In nucleotides, the CDR3 is TGCGCCAGCAGCTTGGATCCGGCAGGGGCCAATACTGAAGCTTTCTTT.